This T cell receptor (beta chain) was identified during a study of blood T cell repertoires in COVID-19. Study details: COVID-19 samples, acute and convalescent, were from the United States, Italy and Spain. In each case, the material was cDNA or gDNA derived from T cells, B-cell-depleted T cells, or PBMCs.

Data came from immunoSEQ multiplex PCR; TCRdb stores just in-frame clones and leaves some out. The data show about 220,000 clones, roughly 80% seen once. With 7 bases removed from V and 0 bases from J, the gap between germline ends came to 13 bases. Germline assignment: CDR1 MNHEY and CDR2 SMNVEV (reference sequence). This CDR3 contains 16 residues. The receptor's source is a middle-aged woman with active or convalescent COVID-19. V gene TRBV27 combines with J gene TRBJ2-6; perhaps TRBD2 as D (7 bases). Sequenced: peripheral blood. DNA for the CDR3: TGTGCCAGCACTGGGGGGGCCCTCTCTGGGGCCAACGTCCTGACTTTC. This codes for CASTGGALSGANVLTF.